This T cell receptor beta chain stems from a study of T cells after yellow fever vaccination. For the study at large: Libraries from low-cell-number fractions were prepared with the SMART-Seq v4 Ultra Low Input RNA kit.

Germline values: CDR1 KGHSH, CDR2 LQKENI. This CDR3 has 16 amino acids. V was cut by 5 bases and J by 7 bases, with 18 bases left in between. TCRdb analysed the 5' RACE reads with MiXCR anew, one entry per CDR3 protein. The sample has around 340,000 distinct CDR3 sequences, 8.5% to 9% seen once. The rearrangement uses TRBV18 and TRBJ1-6, with TRBD1 as a possible D gene (5 bases). The clonotype originates from a man aged 18 to 29 who received the YFV17D yellow fever vaccine. The specimen comprised PBMCs, sampled on the day of the first yellow fever vaccination. CDR3 in amino acids: CASSLFSRDSNSPLHF. Written as DNA, the CDR3 is TGTGCCAGCTCATTGTTCTCCCGGGACTCCAATTCACCCCTCCACTTT.